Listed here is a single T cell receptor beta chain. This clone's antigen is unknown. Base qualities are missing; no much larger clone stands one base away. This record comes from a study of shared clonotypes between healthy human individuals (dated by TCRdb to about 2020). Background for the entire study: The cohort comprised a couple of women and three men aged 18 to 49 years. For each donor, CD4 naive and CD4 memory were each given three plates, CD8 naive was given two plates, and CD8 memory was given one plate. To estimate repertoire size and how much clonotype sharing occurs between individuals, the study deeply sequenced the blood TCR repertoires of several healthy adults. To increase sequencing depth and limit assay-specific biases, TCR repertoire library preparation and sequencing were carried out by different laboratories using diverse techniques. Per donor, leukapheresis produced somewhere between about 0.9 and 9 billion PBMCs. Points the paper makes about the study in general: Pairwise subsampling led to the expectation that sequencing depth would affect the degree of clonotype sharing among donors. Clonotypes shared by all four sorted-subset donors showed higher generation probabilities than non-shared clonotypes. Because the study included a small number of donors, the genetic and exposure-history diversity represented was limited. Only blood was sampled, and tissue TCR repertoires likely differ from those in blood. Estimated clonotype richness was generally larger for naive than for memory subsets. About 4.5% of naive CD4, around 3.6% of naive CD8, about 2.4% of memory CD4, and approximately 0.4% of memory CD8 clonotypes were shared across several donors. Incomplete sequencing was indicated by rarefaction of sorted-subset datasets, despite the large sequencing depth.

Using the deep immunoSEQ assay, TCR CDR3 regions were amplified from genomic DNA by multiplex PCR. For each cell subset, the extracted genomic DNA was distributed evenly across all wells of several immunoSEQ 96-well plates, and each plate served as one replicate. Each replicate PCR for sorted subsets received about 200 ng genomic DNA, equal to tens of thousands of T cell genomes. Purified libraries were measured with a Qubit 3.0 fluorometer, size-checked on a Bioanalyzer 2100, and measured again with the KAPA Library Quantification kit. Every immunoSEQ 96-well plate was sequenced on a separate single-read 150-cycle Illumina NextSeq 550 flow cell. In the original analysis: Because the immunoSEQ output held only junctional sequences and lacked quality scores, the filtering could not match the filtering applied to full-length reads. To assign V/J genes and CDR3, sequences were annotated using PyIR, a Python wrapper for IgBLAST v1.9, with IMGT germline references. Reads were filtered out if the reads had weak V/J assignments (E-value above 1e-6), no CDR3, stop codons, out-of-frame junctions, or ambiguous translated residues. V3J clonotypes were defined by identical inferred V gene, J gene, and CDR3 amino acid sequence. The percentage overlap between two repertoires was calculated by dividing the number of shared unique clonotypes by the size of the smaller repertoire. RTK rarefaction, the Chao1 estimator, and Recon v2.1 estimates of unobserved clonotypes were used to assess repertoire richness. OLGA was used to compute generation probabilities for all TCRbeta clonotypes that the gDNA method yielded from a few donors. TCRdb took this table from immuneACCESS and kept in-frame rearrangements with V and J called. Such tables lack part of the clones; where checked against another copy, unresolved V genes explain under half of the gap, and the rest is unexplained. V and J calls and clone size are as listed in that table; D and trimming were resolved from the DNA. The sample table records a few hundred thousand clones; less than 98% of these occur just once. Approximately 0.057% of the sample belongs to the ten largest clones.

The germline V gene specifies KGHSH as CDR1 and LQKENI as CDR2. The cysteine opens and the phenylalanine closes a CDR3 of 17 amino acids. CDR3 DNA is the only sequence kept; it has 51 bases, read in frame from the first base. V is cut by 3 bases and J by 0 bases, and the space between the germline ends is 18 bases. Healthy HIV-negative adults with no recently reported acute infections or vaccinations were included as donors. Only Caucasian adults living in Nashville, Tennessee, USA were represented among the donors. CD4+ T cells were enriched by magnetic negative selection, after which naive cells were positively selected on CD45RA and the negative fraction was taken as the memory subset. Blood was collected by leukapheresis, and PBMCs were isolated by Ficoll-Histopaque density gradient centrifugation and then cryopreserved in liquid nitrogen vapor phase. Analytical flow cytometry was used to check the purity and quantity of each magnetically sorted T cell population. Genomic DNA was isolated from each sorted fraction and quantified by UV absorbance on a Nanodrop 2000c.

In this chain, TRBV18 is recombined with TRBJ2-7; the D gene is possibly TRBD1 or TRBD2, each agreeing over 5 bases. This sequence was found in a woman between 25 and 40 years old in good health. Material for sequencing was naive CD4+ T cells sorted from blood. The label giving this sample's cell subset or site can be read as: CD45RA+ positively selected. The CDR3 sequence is CASSPKGTGPSSYEQYF. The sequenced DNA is TGTGCCAGCTCACCGAAGGGGACGGGACCGAGCTCCTACGAGCAGTACTTC.